The next 19 T cell receptor beta chains were all read from a single sample in a study of cytomegalovirus exposure and HLA in healthy donors. PCR primers comprised 60 Vbeta and 13 Jbeta primers. The protocol was immunoSEQ multiplex PCR, while the TCRdb copy is restricted to in-frame clones and leaves out a portion. Counted here are around 130,000 clones, 75% to 85% occurring once; the ten biggest clones make up 4%. The specimen sequenced was PBMCs. The receptor set was obtained from a middle-aged woman in good health and CMV-seronegative.

The chain joins TRBV19 to TRBJ2-7, with D possibly TRBD2 on 6 matching bases. The V gene's germline CDR1 is LNHDA and CDR2 SQIVND (reference sequence). This CDR3 is built from 17 residues. V dropped 3 bases and J dropped 0 bases, with 18 bases sitting between them. CDR3 in amino acids: CASSIGGMRGSSYEQYF. Written as DNA, the CDR3 is TGTGCCAGTAGTATTGGCGGGATGCGGGGAAGCTCCTACGAGCAGTACTTC.

The chain couples TRBV5-6 to TRBJ2-3, with 9 bases identical to TRBD2. CDR3 length: 15 residues. The V and J ends lost 4 bases and 5 bases, in that order; junction bases with no gene match: 8. From germline, CDR1 is SGHDT and CDR2 YYEEEE. The CDR3 sequence is CASSPPTSGVDTQYF. CDR3 bases: TGTGCCAGCAGCCCCCCGACTAGCGGCGTAGATACGCAGTATTTT.

The chain combines TRBV5-6 with TRBJ2-2; D unresolved. The V end lost 0 bases, the J end lost 8 bases, and 8 bases lay between the germline ends. The V gene's germline CDR1 is SGHDT and CDR2 YYEEEE. This CDR3 spans 13 amino acids. The CDR3 sequence: CASSLAAGGELFF. CDR3 in DNA: TGTGCCAGCAGCTTGGCCGCAGGAGGGGAGCTGTTTTTT.

V gene TRBV4-2 combines with J gene TRBJ1-1; D remains unclear. This CDR3 has 13 residues. V lost 1 base to trimming and J lost 2 bases, with 5 bases between them. In germline, CDR1 is LGHNA, CDR2 YNFKEQ. Here the CDR3 DNA reads TGTGCCAGCAGCCAAGTAGTCAACACTGAAGCTTTCTTT. It encodes CASSQVVNTEAFF.

The CDR3 spells CAISWDIGQPQHF. The DNA for the CDR3 is TGTGCCATCAGCTGGGACATCGGACAGCCCCAGCATTTT. The chain joins TRBV10-3 to TRBJ1-5, with D perhaps matching TRBD1 (6 bases). The germline V and J ends were trimmed by 6 bases and 7 bases, with 13 bases remaining between them. Germline V lookup: CDR1 ENHRY, CDR2 SYGVKD. CDR3 length equals 13 residues.

The chain recombines TRBV29-1 with TRBJ1-1, with D possibly TRBD1 on 6 matching bases. Trimming pared 1 base from V and 2 bases from J, leaving 8 bases between. The CDR3 spans 13 residues. The germline V gene encodes CDR1 SQVTM and CDR2 ANQGSEA. Here the CDR3 reads CSVEAGENTEAFF. For the CDR3, the DNA is TGCAGCGTTGAAGCAGGGGAAAACACTGAAGCTTTCTTT.

A note on this clone: Within the sample, other DNA sequences also encode this same CDR3. The V call is TRBV5-1, the J call TRBJ1-1; D remains unclear. This CDR3 region has 14 residues. Trimming cost V 1 base and J 1 base, with 8 bases left between them. Germline V lookup: CDR1 SGHRS, CDR2 YFSETQ. CDR3 sequence (DNA): TGCGCCAGCAGCTTGTCAGGTCAGAACACTGAAGCTTTCTTT. Protein product: CASSLSGQNTEAFF.

The chain combines TRBV11-1 with TRBJ2-7; TRBD1 aligns across 10 bases. This CDR3 has 15 amino acids. The junction had 7 bases not matched to a gene; V was cut back by 4 bases and J by 4 bases. In germline, CDR1 is SGHAT, CDR2 FQDESV (reference sequence). CDR3 nucleotides: TGTGCCAGCAGCTCACGGACAGGGGGACTATACGAGCAGTACTTC. Its protein is CASSSRTGGLYEQYF.

Of note for this clone: This sample includes further DNA sequences coding for the same CDR3. This chain connects TRBV7-2 to TRBJ1-5, with TRBD1 matching over 7 bases. V gave up 4 bases and J gave up 2 bases; unmatched junction bases: 17. The CDR3 is 19 amino acids. CDR1 SGHTA and CDR2 FQGNSA come from the germline V gene. The CDR3 DNA follows: TGTGCCAGCAGCTCACGCACAGGGGCTGGTGTGATCGGCAATCAGCCCCAGCATTTT. Its translation is CASSSRTGAGVIGNQPQHF.

CDR3 protein: CASSVGGEPNGELFF. In DNA form, the CDR3 reads TGTGCCAGCAGCGTAGGTGGAGAACCCAACGGGGAGCTGTTTTTT. This chain joins TRBV9 and TRBJ2-2; unclear D gene. The CDR3 contains 15 residues. Germline values: CDR1 SGDLS, CDR2 YYNGEE. V shed 0 bases and J shed 7 bases, with 13 bases lying between them.

The genes are TRBV19 and TRBJ2-1; a possible D gene is TRBD2 (6 bases). Germline CDR1 reads LNHDA; CDR2 reads SQIVND (reference sequence). CDR3 length equals 13 residues. V lost 8 bases and J 7 bases, leaving 15 bases between the germline ends. The CDR3 here is CASCPGVGNEQFF. The DNA for the CDR3 is TGTGCCAGTTGTCCGGGGGTGGGTAATGAGCAGTTCTTC.

The V call is TRBV6-1, the J call TRBJ2-7, with TRBD2 identical over 9 bases. Germline values: CDR1 MNHNS, CDR2 SASEGT. With V trimmed by 1 base and J by 3 bases, 1 base remained unmatched. The CDR3 loop spans 14 amino acids. In DNA, the CDR3 is TGTGCCAGCAGTGAAGGGACTAGCGTCTACGAGCAGTACTTC. Translated, it gives CASSEGTSVYEQYF.

This chain connects TRBV10-3 to TRBJ2-3; 10 bases are shared with TRBD2. CDR3 length: 14 amino acids. The V segment lost 6 bases and the J segment 4 bases; nucleotides outside the gene matches: 4. Germline V lookup: CDR1 ENHRY, CDR2 SYGVKD. The CDR3 here is CAIRERGGPDTQYF. The CDR3 region has the DNA TGTGCCATCAGGGAGCGGGGGGGGCCAGATACGCAGTATTTT.

The gene calls are TRBV19 and TRBJ1-2; D possibly corresponds to TRBD1 (5 bases). CDR1 LNHDA and CDR2 SQIVND come from the germline V gene (reference sequence). Trimming stripped 5 bases from V and 5 bases from J, with 12 bases between. CDR3 size: 13 residues. CDR3: CASSDRQQYGYTF. In DNA, the CDR3 is TGTGCCAGTAGTGATCGACAGCAATATGGCTACACCTTC.

By sample share, this clone is medium-sized (0.01 to 0.1%). The chain combines TRBV4-3 with TRBJ2-6; D may be TRBD1 (6 bases). Trimming removed 1 base from V and 0 bases from J, with 7 bases in between. The CDR3 covers 16 residues. Per germline, CDR1 LGHNA and CDR2 YSLEER. The CDR3: CASSQVQGSGANVLTF. The CDR3 bases are TGCGCCAGCAGCCAAGTACAGGGCTCTGGGGCCAACGTCCTGACTTTC.

Concerning this clone itself: The junction departs from the called germline gene at one end, perhaps through a read error. Other DNA sequences of this sample code for an identical CDR3. V is TRBV2 and J is TRBJ2-5; D is ambiguous. There are 12 residues in the CDR3. CDR1 is SNHLY and CDR2 is FYNNEI in the germline V gene. DNA for the CDR3: TGTGCCAGCAGTCCAAACGGAGAGACTCAGTACTTC. Protein sequence: CASSPNGETQYF.

The CDR3 nucleotides are TGTGCCACCAGGACAGCTTACGAGCAGTACTTC. It specifies CATRTAYEQYF. V is TRBV19 and J is TRBJ2-7; maybe TRBD1 (6 bases). The V gene's germline CDR1 is LNHDA and CDR2 SQIVND (reference sequence). V was pared by 10 bases and J by 4 bases, with 11 bases between. CDR3 size: 11 residues.

A single count supports this clone. The chain combines TRBV5-1 with TRBJ2-7; D gene unclear. CDR3 length equals 11 residues. Germline V gene data show CDR1 as SGHRS and CDR2 as YFSETQ. With 3 bases removed from V and 2 bases from J, the gap between germline ends came to 3 bases. CDR3 sequence: CASSSTYEQYF. CDR3 nucleotides: TGCGCCAGCAGCTCCACCTACGAGCAGTACTTC.

This rearrangement joins TRBV13 to TRBJ2-3; 9 bases agree with TRBD2. This CDR3 is built from 16 residues. The V gene's germline CDR1 is PRHDT and CDR2 FYEKMQ (reference sequence). Trimming cost V 5 bases and J 8 bases; bases outside gene matches: 14. In DNA, the CDR3 is TGTGCCAGCAGCCTAGACCTGGGACTAGCTCGGGGTACGCAGTATTTT. Amino acids: CASSLDLGLARGTQYF.